One sample yielded the 9 T cell receptor beta chains listed below, sequenced in a study of blood T cell repertoires in COVID-19. Only in-frame clones appear in the TCRdb table, and some are missing; sequencing was by immunoSEQ multiplex PCR. The sample lists 160,000 or so clones; about 88% were seen once. The material sequenced was peripheral blood. These receptors originate from an older woman with acute or convalescent COVID-19.

For the CDR3, the DNA is TGTGCCTGGAGCGGTAGGCGGAGTGAAAAACTGTTTTTT. Translation: CAWSGRRSEKLFF. The chain couples TRBV30 to TRBJ1-4, with D hard to call. The CDR3 sequence is 13 residues long. The V gene's germline CDR1 is GTSNPN and CDR2 SVGIG (reference sequence). The V end was cut by 3 bases, the J end by 7 bases, with 12 bases between.

The rearrangement uses TRBV19 and TRBJ1-5, with a weak D call TRBD1 (6 bases). Looked up from germline, CDR1 is LNHDA and CDR2 is SQIVND (reference sequence). The CDR3 sequence is 14 residues long. Trimming pared 7 bases from V and 7 bases from J, leaving 17 bases between. CDR3 nucleotides: TGTGCCAGTACCCCGGCAGGGGCGCACCAGCCCCAGCATTTT. This encodes CASTPAGAHQPQHF.

The rearrangement uses TRBV7-8 and TRBJ2-2; the D gene is possibly TRBD2 (7 bases). V was trimmed by 1 base and J by 8 bases, leaving 17 bases between them. The germline gives CDR1 SGHVS, CDR2 FQNEAQ. The CDR3 totals 16 residues. CDR3 DNA sequence: TGTGCCAGCAGCTTAGGATTCGGGGGGCCTGAGGGGGAGCTGTTTTTT. Protein product: CASSLGFGGPEGELFF.

The gene calls are TRBV6-2 or TRBV6-3 and TRBJ2-7; D not resolved. The CDR3 length is 13 residues. Germline loops: CDR1 MNHEY, CDR2 SVGEGT. Trimming removed 5 bases at V and 0 bases at J, with 8 bases between. CDR3 nucleotide sequence: TGTGCCAGCAGTCTCGGGTCCTCCTACGAGCAGTACTTC. Translated, it gives CASSLGSSYEQYF.

In DNA, the CDR3 is TGTGCCAGCAGCTGGGGAGGTCGAGGGGCGCACACCGGGGAGCTGTTTTTT. Translation: CASSWGGRGAHTGELFF. The V call is TRBV5-8, the J call TRBJ2-2; possibly TRBD2 for D (6 bases). This CDR3 is built from 17 residues. Germline-derived CDR1 and CDR2 are SGHTS and YDEGEE. V was shortened by 3 bases and J by 3 bases, with 18 bases between the two germline ends.

The rearrangement links TRBV7-9 to TRBJ1-6; D is possibly TRBD1 (5 bases). Germline V gene lookup returns CDR1 SEHNR and CDR2 FQNEAQ (reference sequence). The CDR3 runs to 15 residues. V lost 3 bases and J 5 bases, leaving 11 bases between the germline ends. The CDR3 sequence is CASSFFQGDNSPLHF. As DNA, the CDR3 is TGTGCCAGCAGCTTCTTTCAGGGCGATAATTCACCCCTCCACTTT.

The V gene is TRBV7-9, the J gene TRBJ2-5; TRBD1 aligns across 12 bases. V gave up 3 bases and J gave up 2 bases; unmatched junction bases: 10. The CDR3 is 18 residues long. Germline V gene sequence: CDR1 SEHNR, CDR2 FQNEAQ (reference sequence). The CDR3 DNA follows: TGTGCCAGCAGCTTGGGACAGGGGGCTTGGAAAATACAAGAGACCCAGTACTTC. As protein: CASSLGQGAWKIQETQYF.

This clone was detected only a few times. This chain links TRBV30 with TRBJ1-6; 7 nucleotides agree with TRBD1. Germline V gene data show CDR1 as GTSNPN and CDR2 as SVGIG (reference sequence). The CDR3 runs 14 residues. V was clipped by 3 bases and J by 5 bases; unmatched bases: 4. The CDR3 is CAWSLGTDNSPLHF. Here the CDR3 DNA reads TGTGCCTGGAGCCTCGGGACAGATAATTCACCCCTCCACTTT.

Only a few counts were recorded for this clone. The chain uses TRBV11-2 and TRBJ1-1; D possibly corresponds to TRBD1 (6 bases). The length of the CDR3 is 16 residues. Germline-derived CDR1 and CDR2 are SGHAT and FQNNGV. The V end lost 2 bases, the J end lost 5 bases, and 18 bases lay between the germline ends. CDR3 nucleotides: TGTGCCAGCAGCTTACGCGCCAGGGGTACGGGGACTGAAGCTTTCTTT. This gives the protein CASSLRARGTGTEAFF.